Each of the 23 T cell receptor beta chains below was sequenced from the same sample in a study of read filtering for tumor transcriptome and immune sequencing. The library was built from 400 ng RNA with molecular barcoded adaptors for alpha/delta and beta/gamma chains. Each CDR3 protein gets one entry after TCRdb re-called the reads with MiXCR. The data hold more than 100,000 distinct CDR3 sequences, with roughly 13% observed a single time. Sequencing input: a population of CD138-negative cells sorted from bone marrow. The receptors were gathered from a donor over 35 with multiple myeloma.

Regarding this clonotype: Compared with germline, one end of the junction differs, possibly owing to a read error. This chain joins TRBV18 and TRBJ2-1; 13 bases match TRBD2. CDR1 and CDR2 (germline): KGHSH, LQKENI. The CDR3 runs to 17 residues. CDR3 sequence reads: CAGSPGGTSGIYNKQFF. Here the CDR3 DNA reads TGTGCCGGCTCACCAGGGGGGACTAGCGGGATCTACAATAAGCAGTTCTTC.

This clonotype was seen repeatedly, ten times or more. For the CDR3, the DNA is TGTGCCAGCAGCCCCGGCAGGCCCACAGATACGCAGTATTTT. Its protein product is CASSPGRPTDTQYF. This chain joins TRBV7-9 and TRBJ2-3; no firm D call. Germline V gene sequence: CDR1 SEHNR, CDR2 FQNEAQ (reference sequence). Trimming shortened V by 5 bases and J by 2 bases, and 11 bases separated the two germline ends. CDR3 size: 14 residues.

The V gene is TRBV7-9, the J gene TRBJ1-2, with D hard to call. The CDR3 has 13 residues. Looked up from germline, CDR1 is SEHNR and CDR2 is FQNEAQ (reference sequence). Trimming took off 6 bases at V and 4 bases at J, with 12 bases between the two ends. The CDR3 coding sequence is TGTGCCAGCAGGGAGGCGGATTTCTATGGCTACACCTTC. It codes for CASREADFYGYTF.

This clonotype was seen repeatedly, ten times or more. The chain couples TRBV7-2 to TRBJ2-1; 9 bases line up with TRBD2. Unmatched junction bases numbered 7, after V lost 7 bases and J lost 0 bases. Germline CDR1 and CDR2: SGHTA and FQGNSA. The CDR3 runs to 16 residues. Here the CDR3 reads CASTLSSGDSYNEQFF. The CDR3 DNA sequence: TGTGCCAGCACCCTTTCTAGCGGGGACTCCTACAATGAGCAGTTCTTC.

Ten or more counts support this clonotype. The chain joins TRBV12-3 or TRBV12-4 to TRBJ1-5, with TRBD1 matching over 11 bases. The CDR3 length is 14 residues. J lost 7 bases, V lost 3 bases, and 2 bases had no gene match. The CDR3 spells CASSLGDRGQPQHF. DNA for the CDR3: TGTGCCAGCAGTTTGGGGGACAGGGGGCAGCCCCAGCATTTT.

The sample holds many counts of this clonotype. The genes are TRBV7-2 and TRBJ2-1, with D perhaps matching TRBD1 or TRBD2 (5 bases each). The CDR3 extends over 15 amino acids. CDR1 and CDR2 (germline): SGHTA, FQGNSA. Trimming shortened V by 6 bases and J by 4 bases, and 16 bases separated the two germline ends. This CDR3 is CASSWDGEYYNEQFF. The CDR3, as DNA: TGTGCCAGCAGTTGGGACGGGGAGTATTACAATGAGCAGTTCTTC.

This clonotype was seen ten or more times. The chain carries TRBV13 and TRBJ2-7, with D perhaps matching TRBD2 (5 bases). The CDR3 is 17 residues long. From germline, CDR1 is PRHDT and CDR2 FYEKMQ (reference sequence). V was shortened by 4 bases and J by 2 bases, with 21 bases between the two germline ends. The CDR3 loop reads CASSSGVVQEPTYEQYF. Written as DNA, the CDR3 is TGTGCCAGCAGCTCCGGGGTGGTCCAGGAGCCAACCTACGAGCAGTACTTC.

This clonotype has just a few counts. A much larger clone lies a single base off, so this may be a read error. The final CDR3 position lacks the conserved phenylalanine or tryptophan, pointing to a likely read error. V usage is TRBV28 and J usage is TRBJ1-5; D possibly corresponds to TRBD1 (6 bases). Germline V gene lookup returns CDR1 MDHEN and CDR2 SYDVKM. V was shortened by 4 bases and J by 0 bases, with 10 bases between the two germline ends. CDR3 length equals 15 residues. The CDR3 region is CASSWGAGSNQPQHS. CDR3 sequence (DNA): TGTGCCAGCAGTTGGGGGGCGGGTAGCAATCAGCCCCAGCATTCT.

This clonotype was counted only a few times. CDR3 sequence: CASSLVSAETQYF. The DNA of the CDR3 is TGTGCCAGCAGCTTAGTTTCTGCTGAGACCCAGTACTTC. The chain employs TRBV7-2 and TRBJ2-5; D is unclear. This CDR3 has 13 residues. The V end was cut by 1 base, the J end by 5 bases, with 8 bases between. Germline-derived CDR1 and CDR2 are SGHTA and FQGNSA.

This clonotype was observed many times. This chain connects TRBV5-1 to TRBJ1-4; D is possibly TRBD1 (5 bases). The germline V and J ends were trimmed by 3 bases and 3 bases, with 15 bases remaining between them. Germline V CDR1 and CDR2: SGHRS, YFSETQ. This CDR3 region has 16 residues. The CDR3 is CASSSSGTAPNEKLFF. The CDR3 DNA reads TGCGCCAGCAGCTCTTCCGGGACGGCACCTAATGAAAAACTGTTTTTT.

The table lists this clonotype with a few counts. A much larger clonotype is one base distant, so this may be a read error. The rearrangement links TRBV6-5 to TRBJ2-1, with 14 bases lining up with TRBD2. The CDR3 is made up of 15 amino acids. Germline V gives CDR1 MNHEY, CDR2 SVGAGI. CDR3 residues: CASLRTSGRYKEQFF. The CDR3 region has the DNA TGTGCCAGCCTCCGGACTAGCGGGAGGTACAAGGAGCAGTTCTTC.

This clonotype was counted at least ten times. This rearrangement joins TRBV7-8 to TRBJ2-3, with a weak D call TRBD2 (6 bases). The CDR3 runs 15 residues. V dropped 4 bases and J dropped 0 bases, with 11 bases sitting between them. Germline V gene lookup returns CDR1 SGHVS and CDR2 FQNEAQ. The CDR3 nucleotides read TGTGCCAGCAGCTGGACTACGCTAAGCACAGATACGCAGTATTTT. Translated: CASSWTTLSTDTQYF.

The chain is built from TRBV29-1 and TRBJ2-5; 11 bases line up with TRBD1. The germline V gene encodes CDR1 SQVTM and CDR2 ANQGSEA. The CDR3 contains 15 residues. After removal of 1 base from V and 5 bases from J, the junction contained 6 bases not matched to a gene. The CDR3 nucleotides read TGCAGCGTTGAAGCACCGGGACAGGGGGACGAGACCCAGTACTTC. Translated, it gives CSVEAPGQGDETQYF.

This clonotype was recorded a few times. V and J are TRBV10-3 and TRBJ2-3, with TRBD2 matching over 10 bases. The trim removed 2 bases at V and 0 bases at J, leaving 5 bases unmatched. The CDR3 extends over 17 amino acids. Germline values: CDR1 ENHRY, CDR2 SYGVKD. The CDR3 reads CAISERTSGESTDTQYF. The CDR3, as DNA: TGTGCCATCAGTGAGAGGACTAGCGGAGAGAGCACAGATACGCAGTATTTT.

This clonotype turned up a few times. A much larger clone differs from this one at a single base, so this may be a read error. The CDR3 sequence: CASRPTSPYNEQFF. DNA for the CDR3: TGTGCCAGCAGACCGACTAGCCCTTACAATGAGCAGTTCTTC. The rearrangement uses TRBV2 and TRBJ2-1, with 7 bases matching TRBD2. The CDR3 runs to 14 residues. The V and J ends lost 6 bases and 4 bases, in that order; junction bases with no gene match: 6. CDR1 and CDR2 (germline): SNHLY, FYNNEI. Using reference TRBV2 and TRBJ2-1 for the parts outside the CDR3, the full variable domain is EPEVTQTPSHQVTQMGQEVILRCVPISNHLYFYWYRQILGQKVEFLVSFYNNEISEKSEIFDDQFSVERPDGSNFTLKIRSTKLEDSAMYFCASRPTSPYNEQFFGPGTRLTVL.

In this sample, this clonotype turned up many times. This chain links TRBV7-8 with TRBJ2-1; 15 bases match TRBD2. Germline CDR1 reads SGHVS; CDR2 reads FQNEAQ. The length of the CDR3 is 16 residues. Trimming cost V 2 bases and J 7 bases; bases outside gene matches: 3. This CDR3 is CASSLRTSGGANEQFF. CDR3 coding DNA: TGTGCCAGCAGCTTAAGGACTAGCGGGGGGGCAAATGAGCAGTTCTTC.

This clonotype was picked up many times. V usage is TRBV4-1 and J usage is TRBJ2-3, with unresolved D. The CDR3 consists of 12 residues. Germline values: CDR1 MGHRA, CDR2 YSYEKL. Trimming shortened V by 2 bases and J by 5 bases, and 5 bases separated the two germline ends. The CDR3, as DNA: TGCGCCAGCAGCCAACCCGGAGATACGCAGTATTTT. As protein: CASSQPGDTQYF.

This clonotype was found many times. J is TRBJ2-2 and V is TRBV7-9; D might be TRBD1 (6 bases). The V and J ends lost 3 bases and 2 bases respectively, with 13 bases between them. The CDR3 has 16 amino acids. CDR1 and CDR2 (germline): SEHNR, FQNEAQ (reference sequence). The CDR3 reads CASSLRGTLNTGELFF. DNA of the CDR3: TGTGCCAGCAGCTTGAGAGGGACACTCAACACCGGGGAGCTGTTTTTT.

This clonotype was picked up many times. The CDR3 region has the DNA TGTGCCAGCAGCTTGTCGGCGGAGACCCAGTACTTC. Translated, it gives CASSLSAETQYF. The V and J genes are TRBV5-5 and TRBJ2-5; D is unresolved. This CDR3 has 12 amino acids. Germline lookup yields CDR1 SGHKS and CDR2 YYEKEE (reference sequence). The V end lost 1 base, the J end lost 5 bases, and 6 bases lay between the germline ends.

This clonotype was seen ten or more times. The chain links TRBV5-1 to TRBJ1-1, with TRBD1 as a possible D gene (6 bases). Trimming pared 4 bases from V and 2 bases from J, leaving 18 bases between. Germline-derived CDR1 and CDR2 are SGHRS and YFSETQ. The CDR3 sequence is 16 residues long. CDR3 in amino acids: CASSPPQTGKNTEAFF. DNA of the CDR3: TGCGCCAGCAGCCCCCCACAGACAGGAAAAAACACTGAAGCTTTCTTT.

This clonotype has at least ten counts. V is TRBV7-2 and J is TRBJ2-7, with 7 bases that match TRBD1. V lost 1 base, J lost 5 bases, and 5 bases stayed unmatched. CDR3 length equals 14 residues. Germline V lookup: CDR1 SGHTA, CDR2 FQGNSA. DNA of the CDR3: TGTGCCAGCAGCTTAGAGACAGGGTTGGACGAGCAGTACTTC. It specifies CASSLETGLDEQYF.

Concerning this clonotype itself: Germline and junction disagree at one end, which may indicate a read error. The rearrangement links TRBV6-6 to TRBJ2-7; D assignment may be TRBD1 or TRBD2 (5 bases each). Looked up from germline, CDR1 is MNHNY and CDR2 is SVGAGI (reference sequence). This CDR3 spans 14 amino acids. CDR3 in DNA: TGTGCCGGCAGTTACTCCCAGGGAGCCTACGAGCAGTGCTTC. Its translation is CAGSYSQGAYEQCF.

This clonotype turned up a few times. The V and J genes are TRBV5-1 and TRBJ1-3, with D perhaps matching TRBD1 (6 bases). The CDR3 extends over 15 amino acids. Germline CDR1 is SGHRS and CDR2 is YFSETQ. Trimming took off 3 bases at V and 8 bases at J, with 18 bases between the two ends. As DNA, the CDR3 is TGCGCCAGCAGCTCCGGACAGAAACCGTGGGACACCATATATTTT. It is translated as CASSSGQKPWDTIYF.